One and the same sample provided the 32 T cell receptor beta chains below, sequenced in a study of blood T cell repertoires in COVID-19. The data were produced by immunoSEQ multiplex PCR, yet TCRdb's version contains in-frame clones alone and is incomplete. The table includes about 190,000 clones, approximately 91% detected once. Sequencing was carried out using peripheral blood. Every receptor here comes from a man between 25 and 39 years old with acute or convalescent COVID-19.

The gene calls are TRBV5-6 and TRBJ1-5; the D is unclear. Germline loops: CDR1 SGHDT, CDR2 YYEEEE. The CDR3 consists of 13 residues. Trimming took off 5 bases at V and 7 bases at J, with 13 bases between the two ends. This CDR3 reads CASSTGRVQPQHF. CDR3 in DNA: TGTGCCAGCAGTACGGGGAGGGTCCAGCCCCAGCATTTT.

In nucleotides, the CDR3 is TGCGCCAGCACTAAAGGAGTCCCCGAGTACAATGAGCAGTTCTTC. Residues: CASTKGVPEYNEQFF. V is TRBV5-1 and J is TRBJ2-1; D uncertain. V dropped 6 bases and J dropped 4 bases, with 17 bases sitting between them. The CDR3 consists of 15 residues. CDR1 and CDR2 (germline): SGHRS, YFSETQ.

The rearrangement joins TRBV2 to TRBJ1-1, with D tentatively TRBD1 (5 bases). V lost 7 bases, J lost 4 bases, and 19 bases lay in between. Germline lookup yields CDR1 SNHLY and CDR2 FYNNEI. The CDR3 is made up of 15 amino acids. The CDR3 region is CASIKQGEKGTEAFF. DNA of the CDR3: TGTGCCAGCATTAAGCAGGGCGAAAAAGGCACTGAAGCTTTCTTT.

The V call is TRBV29-1, the J call TRBJ2-2; D call uncertain. Germline V gene lookup returns CDR1 SQVTM and CDR2 ANQGSEA. The V gene lost 7 bases and the J gene lost 5 bases, with 11 bases spanning the gap. This CDR3 is built from 12 residues. The CDR3 DNA sequence: TGCAGCGCGTCCCTAGGAACCGGGGAGCTGTTTTTT. It translates to CSASLGTGELFF.

This chain links TRBV5-1 with TRBJ1-6; D is perhaps TRBD1 (5 bases). The germline V gene encodes CDR1 SGHRS and CDR2 YFSETQ. V was pared by 0 bases and J by 9 bases, with 22 bases between. The CDR3 has 18 residues. The CDR3 loop is CASSLAGVGGGVGSPLHF. The CDR3 DNA reads TGCGCCAGCAGCTTGGCCGGGGTAGGCGGGGGTGTGGGTTCACCCCTCCACTTT.

This clone occurred once. The V call is TRBV6-5, the J call TRBJ2-4; perhaps TRBD1 as D (6 bases). Between the trimmed V and J ends, which lost 2 bases and 0 bases, there was a span of 8 bases. The CDR3 covers 15 residues. In germline, CDR1 is MNHEY, CDR2 SVGAGI. The chain's CDR3 is CASSYGGLAKNIQYF. CDR3 nucleotide sequence: TGTGCCAGCAGTTACGGGGGCCTAGCCAAAAACATTCAGTACTTC.

The genes are TRBV12-5 and TRBJ1-2; D perhaps matches TRBD1 (6 bases). This CDR3 has 14 residues. The V end was cut by 3 bases, the J end by 6 bases, with 14 bases between. CDR1 is LGHNT, CDR2 FRNRAP, per germline. In DNA form, the CDR3 reads TGTGCTAGTGGTTTCCCAGGGGCTAAGGATGGCTACACCTTC. This translates into CASGFPGAKDGYTF.

This clone has just a few counts. This rearrangement joins TRBV15 to TRBJ1-1, with TRBD1 as a possible D gene (6 bases). Looked up from germline, CDR1 is LNHNV and CDR2 is YYDKDF (reference sequence). Trimming left V 9 bases short and J 5 bases short, with 22 bases between. The CDR3 runs to 15 residues. CDR3 nucleotides: TGTGCCACTCTACCTAGTGGGCAGGGGCGGACTGAAGCTTTCTTT. The encoded protein is CATLPSGQGRTEAFF.

This sequence joins TRBV2 and TRBJ1-1; TRBD1 might be the D (5 bases). Germline CDR1 is SNHLY and CDR2 is FYNNEI. CDR3 length equals 16 residues. V shed 2 bases and J shed 4 bases, with 17 bases lying between them. The CDR3 region is CASSERGALLSTEAFF. CDR3 in DNA: TGTGCCAGCAGTGAACGTGGGGCGCTACTGAGCACTGAAGCTTTCTTT.

This clone was found once. The rearrangement links TRBV29-1 to TRBJ1-2, with 9 positions matching TRBD1. The CDR3 length is 15 residues. The germline V gene has CDR1 SQVTM and CDR2 ANQGSEA. J gave up 4 bases and V 3 bases, and 9 bases lay outside the gene matches. The CDR3 bases are TGCAGCGTTGATGCCGGGGGACAGGGAATCTATGGCTACACCTTC. As protein: CSVDAGGQGIYGYTF.

The chain has TRBV11-2 and TRBJ1-1; perhaps TRBD1 as D (5 bases). There are 16 residues in the CDR3. V was pared by 3 bases and J by 2 bases, with 16 bases between. Germline V CDR1 and CDR2: SGHAT, FQNNGV. The CDR3 loop is CASSFQSGLTNTEAFF. CDR3 DNA: TGTGCCAGCAGCTTTCAATCGGGACTCACTAACACTGAAGCTTTCTTT.

This chain connects TRBV5-1 to TRBJ2-5; 7 nucleotides agree with TRBD1. CDR1 is SGHRS, CDR2 YFSETQ, per germline. This CDR3 comprises 15 residues. V dropped 1 base and J dropped 4; count of bases not matched to a gene: 7. DNA of the CDR3: TGCGCCAGCAGCTTGCAAGACAGGGCAGGAGAGACCCAGTACTTC. Translating it yields CASSLQDRAGETQYF.

The gene calls are TRBV5-6 and TRBJ2-1; 7 bases align to TRBD2. The J segment lost 7 bases and the V segment lost 0 bases, leaving 4 bases of the junction unmatched. The germline V gene has CDR1 SGHDT and CDR2 YYEEEE. This CDR3 comprises 14 residues. CDR3 nucleotide sequence: TGTGCCAGCAGCTTGGGGACTAGGAGGAATGAGCAGTTCTTC. It is translated as CASSLGTRRNEQFF.

The V call is TRBV6-5, the J call TRBJ1-1; D unresolved. The CDR3 length is 13 residues. Germline V gene lookup returns CDR1 MNHEY and CDR2 SVGAGI. Trimming shortened V by 1 base and J by 3 bases, and 6 bases separated the two germline ends. This CDR3 is CASSYWQDTEAFF. Here the CDR3 DNA reads TGTGCCAGCAGTTACTGGCAGGACACTGAAGCTTTCTTT.

CDR3 loop: CASSEFRGEETQYF. In DNA, the CDR3 is TGCGCCAGCAGTGAATTTCGGGGGGAAGAGACCCAGTACTTC. This chain joins TRBV10-2 and TRBJ2-5; 7 nucleotides line up with TRBD2. The CDR3 runs 14 residues. The V and J ends lost 3 bases and 3 bases, in that order; junction bases with no gene match: 4. Germline loops: CDR1 WSHSY, CDR2 SAAADI.

The chain joins TRBV19 to TRBJ1-2; no clear D. Trimming removed 5 bases at V and 1 base at J, with 11 bases between. The CDR3 sequence is 14 residues long. Looked up from germline, CDR1 is LNHDA and CDR2 is SQIVND (reference sequence). The CDR3 DNA reads as TGTGCCAGTAGTCCATCCCGGGTTAACTATGGCTACACCTTC. This translates into CASSPSRVNYGYTF.

The chain couples TRBV7-6 to TRBJ1-3; a weak D match, TRBD1 (5 bases). CDR1 is SGHVS, CDR2 FNYEAQ, per germline. The CDR3 is made up of 13 amino acids. V was clipped by 5 bases and J by 7 bases, with 12 bases between them. This chain's CDR3 is CASSPAEGNTIYF. The DNA of the CDR3 is TGTGCCAGCAGCCCCGCGGAGGGGAACACCATATATTTT.

The J gene is TRBJ1-6, the V gene TRBV30, with TRBD1 matching over 8 bases. The V gene end was trimmed by 4 bases and the J gene end by 4 bases; junction bases not matched to a gene: 6. The germline gives CDR1 GTSNPN, CDR2 SVGIG (reference sequence). The CDR3 is made up of 15 amino acids. The CDR3 DNA sequence: TGTGCCTGGACCCAGGGGGCATTTTATAATTCACCCCTCCACTTT. Translating it yields CAWTQGAFYNSPLHF.

The chain has TRBV13 and TRBJ1-1, with 7 bases matching TRBD1. The CDR3 totals 15 residues. The germline gives CDR1 PRHDT, CDR2 FYEKMQ (reference sequence). The junction had 6 bases not matched to a gene; V was cut back by 5 bases and J by 0 bases. The CDR3 bases are TGTGCCAGCAGCAATTCGGGACAGCTGAACACTGAAGCTTTCTTT. It specifies CASSNSGQLNTEAFF.

This rearrangement joins TRBV7-8 to TRBJ1-2, with 9 bases identical to TRBD1. The CDR3 loop spans 16 amino acids. V was pared by 3 bases and J by 2 bases, with 7 bases of the junction left unmatched. Germline assignment: CDR1 SGHVS and CDR2 FQNEAQ. The CDR3 nucleotides are TGTGCCAGCAGCTTGGGGACAGGGATGGCCAACTATGGCTACACCTTC. It specifies CASSLGTGMANYGYTF.

This chain uses TRBV4-1 with TRBJ2-5; D is unresolved. The CDR3 spans 12 residues. V lost 4 bases and J 5 bases, leaving 8 bases between the germline ends. Germline values: CDR1 MGHRA, CDR2 YSYEKL. Here the CDR3 reads CASSRPRETQYF. CDR3 coding DNA: TGCGCCAGCAGCCGCCCTAGGGAGACCCAGTACTTC.

This chain links TRBV5-4 with TRBJ2-2, with 14 positions matching TRBD2. J was trimmed by 2 bases and V by 4 bases; bases with no gene match: 4. CDR1 is SGHNT, CDR2 YYREEE, per germline (reference sequence). The CDR3 is made up of 17 amino acids. CDR3 loop: CASSQGLAGGNTGELFF. As DNA, the CDR3 is TGTGCCAGCAGCCAAGGACTAGCGGGGGGAAACACCGGGGAGCTGTTTTTT.

This clone was counted between two and nine times. The chain is built from TRBV28 and TRBJ1-4, with 7 bases lining up with TRBD1. CDR3 length: 17 residues. J gave up 1 base and V 5 bases, and 10 bases lay outside the gene matches. The germline CDR1 and CDR2 sequences are MDHEN and SYDVKM. CDR3 residues: CASSPLRQGLTNEKLFF. CDR3 coding DNA: TGTGCCAGCAGTCCGCTGCGACAGGGTCTAACTAATGAAAAACTGTTTTTT. Full variable domain (missing parts from reference TRBV28 and TRBJ1-4): DVKVTQSSRYLVKRTGEKVFLECVQDMDHENMFWYRQDPGLGLRLIYFSYDVKMKEKGDIPEGYSVSREKKERFSLILESASTNQTSMYLCASSPLRQGLTNEKLFFGSGTQLSVL.

This chain connects TRBV19 to TRBJ2-3, with unresolved D. The CDR3 runs 14 residues. Looked up from germline, CDR1 is LNHDA and CDR2 is SQIVND (reference sequence). Trimming pared 10 bases from V and 1 base from J, leaving 15 bases between. The chain's CDR3 is CATREATGTDTQYF. The DNA of the CDR3 is TGTGCCACCCGTGAGGCCACTGGCACAGATACGCAGTATTTT. The full variable domain, completed using reference TRBV19 and TRBJ2-3, is DGGITQSPKYLFRKEGQNVTLSCEQNLNHDAMYWYRQDPGQGLRLIYYSQIVNDFQKGDIAEGYSVSREKKESFPLTVTSAQKNPTAFYLCATREATGTDTQYFGPGTRLTVL.

The chain links TRBV20-1 to TRBJ1-2; weak D call: TRBD1 (5 bases). The CDR3 is 14 residues long. V dropped 3 bases and J dropped 5 bases, with 16 bases sitting between them. Germline V CDR1 and CDR2: DFQATT, SNEGSKA (reference sequence). The CDR3 here is CSASTGGVGYGYTF. DNA for the CDR3: TGCAGTGCTAGTACGGGGGGAGTGGGGTATGGCTACACCTTC.

The CDR3 sequence is CASSPPGQPQHF. The CDR3 DNA follows: TGTGCCAGCAGTCCCCCAGGTCAGCCCCAGCATTTT. The chain links TRBV28 to TRBJ1-5; D remains unclear. The CDR3 length is 12 residues. CDR1 and CDR2 from the germline V gene are MDHEN and SYDVKM. Trimming stripped 5 bases from V and 6 bases from J, with 8 bases between.

This clone was seen a handful of times. The chain recombines TRBV19 with TRBJ2-7; 10 nucleotides match TRBD1. This CDR3 has 15 amino acids. The V segment lost 5 bases and the J segment 4 bases; nucleotides outside the gene matches: 8. Germline CDR1 LNHDA, CDR2 SQIVND (reference sequence). The CDR3 here is CASSLATGGLYEQYF. CDR3 bases: TGTGCCAGTAGTTTAGCGACAGGGGGCTTGTACGAGCAGTACTTC.

This clone was detected a few times. The V gene is TRBV24-1, the J gene TRBJ2-7; D ambiguous. Per germline, CDR1 KGHDR and CDR2 SFDVKD. This CDR3 region has 12 residues. The V and J ends lost 3 bases and 3 bases respectively, with 5 bases between them. As DNA, the CDR3 is TGTGCCACCAGTGATCGTAACTACGAGCAGTACTTC. Translated: CATSDRNYEQYF.

This clone was found once. V usage is TRBV3-1 (or the pseudogene TRBV3-2) and J usage is TRBJ1-1; perhaps TRBD1 as D (5 bases). Germline V lookup: CDR1 LGHDT, CDR2 YNNKEL (reference sequence). CDR3 length: 14 amino acids. The ends were cut back, 4 bases at V and 11 bases at J, with 20 bases in the middle. CDR3 sequence: CASSPHSEGAWAFF. CDR3 DNA sequence: TGTGCCAGCAGCCCCCACTCTGAAGGGGCTTGGGCTTTCTTT.

The rearrangement joins TRBV30 to TRBJ2-3, with TRBD2 matching over 11 bases. The germline CDR1 and CDR2 sequences are GTSNPN and SVGIG (reference sequence). The V segment lost 4 bases and the J segment 5 bases; nucleotides outside the gene matches: 11. The CDR3 length is 16 residues. DNA of the CDR3: TGTGCCTGGACTAGCGGGGGGATCCCGGGTAGAGATACGCAGTATTTT. Its protein product is CAWTSGGIPGRDTQYF.

The chain has TRBV11-3 and TRBJ2-1; TRBD2 matches 7 bases. V was clipped by 3 bases and J by 2 bases; unmatched bases: 4. Germline CDR1 is SGHNT and CDR2 is YENEEA. The CDR3 has 15 residues. The CDR3 sequence: CASSFGLGAYNEQFF. CDR3 in DNA: TGTGCCAGCAGCTTTGGACTAGGGGCCTACAATGAGCAGTTCTTC.

This sequence joins TRBV18 and TRBJ1-6, with 10 bases lining up with TRBD1. CDR3 length equals 17 residues. Germline CDR1 reads KGHSH; CDR2 reads LQKENI. V shed 1 base and J 11 bases; nucleotides not matched to a gene: 11. The CDR3 DNA follows: TGTGCCAGCTCACCACGTCTCGCAGGACAGGGGGTAACACCCCTCCACTTT. Encoded protein: CASSPRLAGQGVTPLHF.